This TCR beta chain was found in a study of blood T cell repertoires in COVID-19 (dated by TCRdb to the early 2020s). Context from the whole study: The collaborator samples originated in the United States, Italy and Spain and spanned the acute and convalescent phases of COVID-19. The prospective study material was composed of cDNA or gDNA derived from T cells, B-cell-depleted T cells, or PBMCs. The dataset comprised deeply sampled blood TCRbeta repertoires from subjects exposed to, actively infected with, or recovered from COVID-19. A freely available public database, intended as a resource for researchers studying the immune response to SARS-CoV-2, is where the repertoires were released. Samples were obtained from the ongoing ImmuneRACE study (first 160 participants) and from about 1,300 subjects provided by 6 global collaborators. The sample metadata nearly always contained a de-identified subject ID, COVID-19 status, age in years and sex. Where HLA class I and class II types were available, the types were taken from metadata supplied by the sample provider, not from assay-based typing. General findings and caveats noted by the study authors: The quantity of clinical and demographic metadata differed by source and by participant and was supplied without curation.

The immunoSEQ Assay, a bias-controlled multiplex PCR, was used to amplify TCRbeta CDR3 regions from genomic DNA. The paper's processing steps were these. Within the assay, amplification of reference gene primers was used to estimate how many nucleated cells each sample contained. Sequence reads were collapsed and filtered to measure the absolute abundance of every unique TCRbeta CDR3 rearrangement. For each sample, productive Simpson clonality was calculated as the square root of Simpson's diversity index over productive rearrangements. Imported from immuneACCESS, the table was reduced by TCRdb to in-frame sequences with V and J called. These copies leave out some clones; in studies compared against another copy, an unresolved V gene accounts for under half, and the cause of the remainder is not known. D and trimming come from the DNA, and the V and J calls and clone size come from that table. The sample table lists 81,000 or so clones, approximately 75% of them with a count of one. Roughly an eighth of the sample lies in the top ten.

The germline ends are 18 bases apart after V is trimmed by 0 bases and J by 4 bases. CDR1 is given as LNHDA and CDR2 as SQIVND, both from the germline V gene (reference sequence). The CDR3, from cysteine to phenylalanine, totals 17 residues. Of all the DNA, just the CDR3 is kept, 51 bases in frame from base 1. Whole blood was collected in K2EDTA tubes by collaborating institutions according to the institutions' own protocols. Collaborator samples were shipped for TCRbeta analysis as frozen whole blood, isolated PBMCs, or DNA extracted from either sample type. Notes on this clone: Its antigen has not been determined. No much larger clonotype is one base removed from it; base qualities were not supplied.

This clonotype originated in a human donor in a cohort sampled during active COVID-19. The rearrangement joined TRBV19 to TRBJ2-5; D gene: possibly TRBD2, on 5 matching bases. Sequences were obtained from peripheral blood. The nucleotides read TGTGCCAGTAGTATAGATGGGCGGGCCTTTAGGCCAGAGACCCAGTACTTC. It translates to CASSIDGRAFRPETQYF.